This T cell receptor beta chain was retrieved from a study of CD8 T cells in Susac syndrome. In blood CD8+ and CD4+ T cells, TCR beta underwent sequencing. Negative isolation yielded CD8+ and CD4+ T cells; FACS enriched TEMRA cells. RNA totalling about 0.45 to 1 ug underwent reverse transcription with random hexamers. Amplification of TCR beta CDR3 across 54 Vbeta and 13 Jbeta was performed with immunoSEQ multiplex PCR. Using its own MiXCR run on the immunoSEQ multiplex PCR reads, TCRdb lists one record per CDR3 protein. Of around 170,000 distinct CDR3 sequences in the sample, 90% to 95% were seen once. The length of the CDR3 is 17 residues. CDR1 is SGDLS, CDR2 YYNGEE, per germline. V lost 0 bases and J lost 4; bases outside the gene matches: 6.

The receptor was isolated from a human donor with multiple sclerosis. The V gene is TRBV9, the J gene TRBJ2-1; TRBD2 aligns across 11 bases. Input material: CD8+ T cells from PBMCs. CDR3 sequence (DNA): TGTGCCAGCAGCGTAGAGGGCGGGACTAGCGGATACAATGAGCAGTTCTTC. It translates to CASSVEGGTSGYNEQFF.